A single sample is the source of the 21 T cell receptor beta chains below, sequenced in a study of regulatory T cells in long-lasting Graves disease. Both iRepertoire HTBI primers and Arm-PCR of CDR3 regions were used to build the TCR beta libraries. TCRdb reprocessed the multiplex PCR reads with MiXCR, giving one entry per CDR3 protein. The table lists fewer than 350,000 distinct CDR3 sequences, 15% to 20% of them singletons. The time point is: newly diagnosed GD, antithyroid drugs for less than 3 months. PBMC RNA served as the TCR library source. This specimen was peripheral blood mononuclear cells (PBMCs), taken at new diagnosis, from a patient treated with antithyroid drugs. These receptors all come from a female donor with Graves disease.

CDR3 nucleotide sequence: TGCGCCAGCAGCCAAGATGCAGCGGGAGCCTGGCCCGGGGAGCTGTTTTTT. It yields the protein CASSQDAAGAWPGELFF. The chain couples TRBV4-1 to TRBJ2-2; 8 bases match TRBD2. With V trimmed by 0 bases and J by 6 bases, 9 bases remained unmatched. The germline V gene encodes CDR1 MGHRA and CDR2 YSYEKL. The CDR3 contains 17 residues.

This clonotype was counted a single time. The rearrangement links TRBV11-2 to TRBJ2-1; 10 bases line up with TRBD2. V shed 5 bases, J shed 5 bases, and the junction held 12 bases outside the gene matches. Germline V gene data show CDR1 as SGHAT and CDR2 as FQNNGV. CDR3 length: 17 amino acids. CDR3 region: CASSPRRTSGINNEQFF. The DNA of the CDR3 is TGTGCCAGCAGCCCGAGACGTACTAGCGGGATCAACAATGAGCAGTTCTTC.

This clonotype showed up many times. The chain combines TRBV24-1 with TRBJ2-7; 12 bases are a match to TRBD1. V shed 9 bases and J 2 bases; nucleotides not matched to a gene: 16. The germline V gene has CDR1 KGHDR and CDR2 SFDVKD. The CDR3 totals 18 residues. The CDR3 sequence is CATYQTGTGGTWTYEQYF. CDR3 nucleotide sequence: TGTGCCACCTACCAAACCGGGACAGGGGGCACTTGGACCTACGAGCAGTACTTC.

The table lists this clonotype with many counts. The chain employs TRBV28 and TRBJ2-1; perhaps TRBD2 as D (6 bases). Germline assignment: CDR1 MDHEN and CDR2 SYDVKM. Deletions cut 3 bases from V and 8 bases from J, with 14 bases between. The CDR3 contains 14 residues. The CDR3 region is CASSFLVEGHEQFF. Here the CDR3 DNA reads TGTGCCAGCAGTTTCCTAGTGGAGGGACATGAGCAGTTCTTC.

This clonotype was detected many times. The chain employs TRBV15 and TRBJ2-1; D unresolved. The CDR3 consists of 11 residues. In germline, CDR1 is LNHNV, CDR2 YYDKDF (reference sequence). Trimming pared 8 bases from V and 10 bases from J, leaving 12 bases between. For the CDR3, the DNA is TGTGCCACCGAAGGGTTTGGGGAGCAGTTCTTC. Encoded protein: CATEGFGEQFF.

At least ten counts were recorded for this clonotype. This chain links TRBV19 with TRBJ1-1; TRBD1 matches at 7 bases. Germline CDR1 LNHDA, CDR2 SQIVND (reference sequence). The CDR3 spans 16 residues. Losses at the gene ends were 5 bases for V and 3 bases for J; bases not matched to a gene: 12. In DNA, the CDR3 is TGTGCCAGTAGTCCAACCGGGCACAGGGGAGACACTGAAGCTTTCTTT. This encodes CASSPTGHRGDTEAFF.

This clonotype was observed a handful of times. The chain couples TRBV6-2 or TRBV6-3 to TRBJ2-1; D remains ambiguous. CDR3 length: 11 amino acids. Trimming cost V 6 bases and J 10 bases, with 10 bases left between them. CDR1 and CDR2 from the germline V gene are MNHEY and SVGEGT. This chain's CDR3 is CASSAKREQFF. In nucleotides, the CDR3 is TGTGCCAGCAGCGCAAAGAGGGAGCAGTTCTTC.

This clonotype was seen only a few times. The CDR3 is CASSFSGANTGELFF. The CDR3 nucleotides are TGTGCCAGCAGTTTTTCCGGGGCGAACACCGGGGAGCTGTTTTTT. The J gene is TRBJ2-2, the V gene TRBV28; TRBD2 is a possible D gene (5 bases). The CDR3 covers 15 residues. V was shortened by 3 bases and J by 0 bases, with 8 bases between the two germline ends. Germline V CDR1 and CDR2: MDHEN, SYDVKM.

This clonotype has a count of ten or more. This rearrangement joins TRBV11-1 to TRBJ1-5, with D unclear. V was cut by 5 bases and J by 4 bases, with 9 bases left in between. The CDR3 has 13 amino acids. Germline V gene data show CDR1 as SGHAT and CDR2 as FQDESV (reference sequence). CDR3 protein: CASSEMGNQPQHF. DNA of the CDR3: TGTGCCAGCAGCGAGATGGGGAATCAGCCCCAGCATTTT.

The table lists this clonotype with many counts. J is TRBJ1-6 and V is TRBV28, with D hard to call. CDR1 MDHEN and CDR2 SYDVKM come from the germline V gene. The CDR3 is 17 residues long. V was pared by 2 bases and J by 1 base, with 12 bases between. The CDR3 sequence: CASSLPAVWSYNSPLHF. The CDR3 DNA is TGTGCCAGCAGTTTACCCGCCGTGTGGTCCTATAATTCACCCCTCCACTTT.

This clonotype was seen at least ten times. The CDR3 bases are TGTGCCAGCAGCGACTATGGCTACACCTTC. Residues: CASSDYGYTF. The J gene is TRBJ1-2, the V gene TRBV2; no clear D gene. The V end was cut by 6 bases, the J end by 3 bases, with 2 bases between. CDR3 size: 10 residues. Germline CDR1 SNHLY, CDR2 FYNNEI.

V and J are TRBV6-2 or TRBV6-3 and TRBJ2-3; TRBD2 matches at 14 bases. Germline trimming cut 4 bases from V and 4 bases from J; bases unmatched to any gene: 4. The CDR3 sequence is 16 residues long. Germline values: CDR1 MNHEY, CDR2 SVGEGT. For the CDR3, the DNA is TGTGCCAGCAGTTCACCGGGACTAGCGGGAGCAGATACGCAGTATTTT. Its protein is CASSSPGLAGADTQYF.

For this clonotype: This may come from a read error, since a much larger clone is one base off. The chain joins TRBV7-9 to TRBJ2-7; TRBD1 agrees at 7 bases. CDR1 and CDR2 (germline): SEHNR, FQNEAQ (reference sequence). The CDR3 spans 14 residues. CDR3 coding DNA: TGTACCAGCAGCTCCGGACAGGAGACCTACGAGCAGTACTTC. Residues: CTSSSGQETYEQYF.

Regarding this clonotype: A much bigger clone sits one base away, suggesting this may be a read error. The chain uses TRBV9 and TRBJ2-2; maybe TRBD2 (5 bases). V was cut by 4 bases and J by 8 bases, with 18 bases left in between. Per germline, CDR1 SGDLS and CDR2 YYNGEE. The CDR3 is 15 residues long. CDR3 in DNA: TGTGCCAGCAGCCCTACGGAGGATTGGGCGGGGGAGCTGTTTTTT. Translation gives CASSPTEDWAGELFF.

This clonotype turned up a few times. The CDR3 sequence is CASEEGTNTGELFF. Written as DNA, the CDR3 is TGTGCCAGCGAAGAGGGGACGAACACCGGGGAGCTGTTTTTT. This sequence joins TRBV6-1 and TRBJ2-2; D possibly matches TRBD1 or TRBD2 (5 bases each). The CDR3 covers 14 residues. CDR1 MNHNS and CDR2 SASEGT come from the germline V gene. Trimming removed 8 bases at V and 0 bases at J, with 10 bases between.

The sample holds many counts of this clonotype. The chain combines TRBV20-1 with TRBJ2-7; 7 positions match TRBD2. The V gene end was trimmed by 7 bases and the J gene end by 4 bases; junction bases not matched to a gene: 10. The CDR3 is made up of 13 amino acids. Per germline, CDR1 DFQATT and CDR2 SNEGSKA (reference sequence). The CDR3 region is CSVGREGIYEQYF. CDR3 coding DNA: TGCAGTGTTGGCAGGGAGGGGATTTACGAGCAGTACTTC.

The chain joins TRBV6-1 to TRBJ2-1; D is possibly TRBD1 or TRBD2 (6 bases each). This CDR3 has 16 amino acids. Germline CDR1 reads MNHNS; CDR2 reads SASEGT. V was clipped by 6 bases and J by 8 bases, with 23 bases between them. The CDR3 DNA sequence: TGTGCCAGCAGAGGTTCGGTTAACGGGGGCGCCGATGAGCAGTTCTTC. Protein: CASRGSVNGGADEQFF.

In its sample, this clonotype was seen many times. The J gene is TRBJ2-7, the V gene TRBV6-1; 11 nucleotides align to TRBD1. Germline CDR1 is MNHNS and CDR2 is SASEGT. The CDR3 loop spans 15 amino acids. After removal of 3 bases from V and 5 bases from J, the junction contained 6 bases not matched to a gene. The CDR3 protein is CASSDGTGGRHEQYF. The CDR3 DNA sequence: TGTGCCAGCAGTGATGGGACAGGGGGGCGGCACGAGCAGTACTTC.

This clonotype was detected many times. J is TRBJ2-7 and V is TRBV25-1; 10 positions agree with TRBD2. V trimming: 1 base; J trimming: 4 bases; junction bases outside the gene matches: 7. The germline gives CDR1 MGHDK, CDR2 SYGVNS. This CDR3 has 16 residues. The CDR3 loop is CASSEFGGTSEYEQYF. The CDR3 bases are TGTGCCAGCAGTGAATTTGGGGGGACTAGCGAGTACGAGCAGTACTTC.

The chain uses TRBV5-6 and TRBJ2-1; 7 bases line up with TRBD1. V dropped 5 bases and J dropped 3; count of bases not matched to a gene: 5. CDR1 and CDR2 from the germline V gene are SGHDT and YYEEEE. This CDR3 contains 14 residues. CDR3 sequence: CASRTGQYYNEQFF. CDR3 in DNA: TGTGCCAGCAGGACGGGACAGTACTACAATGAGCAGTTCTTC. Complete variable domain (other parts from reference TRBV5-6 and TRBJ2-1): DAGVTQSPTHLIKTRGQQVTLRCSPKSGHDTVSWYQQALGQGPQFIFQYYEEEERQRGNFPDRFSGHQFPNYSSELNVNALLLGDSALYLCASRTGQYYNEQFFGPGTRLTVL.

CDR3: CASSALIASGGAKNIQYF. CDR3 in DNA: TGTGCCAGCAGCGCCCTCATCGCCAGCGGCGGAGCCAAAAACATTCAGTACTTC. This rearrangement joins TRBV9 to TRBJ2-4; the D gene is possibly TRBD2 (5 bases). The V gene lost 3 bases and the J gene lost 0 bases, with 19 bases spanning the gap. CDR1 SGDLS and CDR2 YYNGEE come from the germline V gene. The CDR3 is 18 amino acids. Using reference TRBV9 and TRBJ2-4 for the parts outside the CDR3, the full variable domain is DSGVTQTPKHLITATGQRVTLRCSPRSGDLSVYWYQQSLDQGLQFLIQYYNGEERAKGNILERFSAQQFPDLHSELNLSSLELGDSALYFCASSALIASGGAKNIQYFGAGTRLSVL.